Following are 19 T cell receptor beta chains from one sample sequenced in a study of post-analysis software for immune sequencing data. The study's findings and limits: TRBV segments more frequent in patients than in controls numbered five and included TRBV5-6, TRBV5-1 and TRBV20-1.

Their cognate antigens are unknown. Prepared TCR beta cDNA libraries contained unique molecular identifiers. TCRdb used MiXCR to reprocess the PCR reads, holding one entry per CDR3 protein. The table shows roughly 600,000 distinct CDR3 sequences, with about 40% occurring only once. The source material was blood. These receptors originate from a girl aged 5 to 17 with multiple sclerosis.

As for this clonotype: The junction does not match germline at one end; this may be a read error. This chain uses TRBV7-9 with TRBJ2-1; either TRBD1 or TRBD2 may fit D (6 bases each). The CDR3 runs 16 residues. Germline V gene lookup returns CDR1 SEHNR and CDR2 FQNEAQ (reference sequence). CDR3 bases: TGTGCCAGCAACTTAGGGGGGAGGATAGTCTACAATGAGCAGTTCTTC. Its translation is CASNLGGRIVYNEQFF.

This sequence joins TRBV29-1 and TRBJ2-1, with 7 bases fitting TRBD2. CDR1 and CDR2 (germline): SQVTM, ANQGSEA. The V segment lost 6 bases and the J segment 5 bases; nucleotides outside the gene matches: 13. The CDR3 runs to 15 residues. The CDR3 protein is CSVLLATSPNNEQFF. In DNA form, the CDR3 reads TGCAGCGTACTACTAGCGACCAGTCCAAACAATGAGCAGTTCTTC.

V gene TRBV7-9 combines with J gene TRBJ1-1; D unresolved. The V end was cut by 5 bases, the J end by 1 base, with 11 bases between. Germline loops: CDR1 SEHNR, CDR2 FQNEAQ (reference sequence). This CDR3 comprises 14 residues. The CDR3 nucleotides read TGTGCCAGCAGCCAATGGACCGAGAACACTGAAGCTTTCTTT. Protein: CASSQWTENTEAFF.

The chain combines TRBV6-5 with TRBJ2-7, with TRBD1 identical over 8 bases. The CDR3 sequence is 14 residues long. V trimming: 4 bases; J trimming: 6 bases; junction bases outside the gene matches: 8. CDR1 and CDR2 (germline): MNHEY, SVGAGI. In nucleotides, the CDR3 is TGTGCCAGCAGTTCCGCCGAAACAGGGGGCGAGCAGTACTTC. Translating gives CASSSAETGGEQYF.

The rearrangement uses TRBV5-1 and TRBJ2-7, with TRBD1 identical over 7 bases. The V gene's germline CDR1 is SGHRS and CDR2 YFSETQ. This CDR3 has 13 amino acids. V trimming: 3 bases; J trimming: 4 bases; junction bases outside the gene matches: 4. CDR3 in DNA: TGCGCCAGCAGCTCCAGGGGGACGTACGAGCAGTACGTC. Protein sequence: CASSSRGTYEQYV.

The DNA of the CDR3 is TGTGCCAGCCGCTCGACTAGCGGGGCATACAATGAGCAGTTCTTC. Its protein product is CASRSTSGAYNEQFF. The rearrangement joins TRBV19 to TRBJ2-1; 11 bases match TRBD2. Germline V gene sequence: CDR1 LNHDA, CDR2 SQIVND (reference sequence). Trimming at V came to 9 bases and at J to 4 bases, leaving 8 bases not matched to a gene. The CDR3 length is 15 residues. The whole variable domain, filled in from reference TRBV19 and TRBJ2-1, reads DGGITQSPKYLFRKEGQNVTLSCEQNLNHDAMYWYRQDPGQGLRLIYYSQIVNDFQKGDIAEGYSVSREKKESFPLTVTSAQKNPTAFYLCASRSTSGAYNEQFFGPGTRLTVL.

This clonotype was detected only a few times. V is TRBV5-6 and J is TRBJ2-6; the D gene is possibly TRBD1 (6 bases). CDR1 is SGHDT and CDR2 is YYEEEE in the germline V gene. Trimming cost V 3 bases and J 0 bases, with 13 bases left between them. The CDR3 contains 17 residues. CDR3 nucleotide sequence: TGTGCCAGCAGCTCCCGACAGGAAAGCTCTGGGGCCAACGTCCTGACTTTC. Protein: CASSSRQESSGANVLTF.

The chain uses TRBV10-3 and TRBJ1-2; 9 nucleotides agree with TRBD1. The V gene end was trimmed by 4 bases and the J gene end by 6 bases; junction bases not matched to a gene: 0. The CDR3 runs to 12 residues. Germline V CDR1 and CDR2: ENHRY, SYGVKD. The CDR3 region is CAISGTGDGYTF. Written as DNA, the CDR3 is TGTGCCATCAGTGGGACAGGGGATGGCTACACCTTC.

This clonotype was observed a handful of times. The chain is built from TRBV7-3 and TRBJ2-6, with 8 bases aligning to TRBD2. This CDR3 contains 17 residues. The V gene's germline CDR1 is SGHTA and CDR2 FQGTGA. V dropped 1 base and J dropped 2; count of bases not matched to a gene: 4. The CDR3 spells CASSLNAGGAGANVLTF. CDR3 in DNA: TGTGCCAGCAGCTTAAACGCGGGGGGCGCTGGGGCCAACGTCCTGACTTTC.

The rearrangement links TRBV4-1 to TRBJ1-5, with unresolved D. Trimming removed 0 bases from V and 5 bases from J, with 8 bases in between. Germline V gene sequence: CDR1 MGHRA, CDR2 YSYEKL. CDR3 length: 14 amino acids. The chain's CDR3 is CASSQDGLDQPQHF. The CDR3 nucleotides read TGCGCCAGCAGCCAAGATGGTCTAGATCAGCCCCAGCATTTT.

V gene TRBV10-2 combines with J gene TRBJ2-5; 7 positions match TRBD2. The CDR3 totals 11 residues. Germline V CDR1 and CDR2: WSHSY, SAAADI. Trimming took 3 bases from V and 9 from J; bases not matched to a gene: 1. The CDR3 sequence: CASSDRGAQYF. CDR3 bases: TGCGCCAGCAGTGACCGGGGGGCCCAGTACTTC.

This rearrangement joins TRBV10-3 to TRBJ2-5; 7 bases align to TRBD2. Unmatched junction bases numbered 11, after V lost 3 bases and J lost 4 bases. Germline V gives CDR1 ENHRY, CDR2 SYGVKD. The CDR3 extends over 16 amino acids. The CDR3 DNA follows: TGTGCCATCAGTGACCGTAAACGGGGGGTTCGAGAGACCCAGTACTTC. Translating gives CAISDRKRGVRETQYF.

This rearrangement joins TRBV20-1 to TRBJ2-5; 7 bases are a match to TRBD2. The CDR3 is 15 amino acids. V was clipped by 2 bases and J by 1 base; unmatched bases: 7. The V gene's germline CDR1 is DFQATT and CDR2 SNEGSKA (reference sequence). The CDR3 here is CSARPSSGSQETQYF. As DNA, the CDR3 is TGCAGTGCTAGACCAAGTAGCGGGTCCCAAGAGACCCAGTACTTC.

With regard to this clonotype: At one of its ends the junction is not consistent with the germline gene, which may arise from a read error. The rearrangement joins TRBV12-3 or TRBV12-4 to TRBJ2-4, with 11 bases that match TRBD1. The end of the DNA fits TRBJ2-7 better, so the J call may be wrong. This CDR3 spans 14 amino acids. The CDR3, as DNA: TGTGCCTGCAGCCTTGGACAGGGGGCATACGAGCAGTACTTC. Protein: CACSLGQGAYEQYF.

The chain joins TRBV12-3 or TRBV12-4 to TRBJ2-1; possible D gene TRBD1, 5 bases. Near its end, the DNA agrees better with TRBJ2-7, so the J call may be wrong. The CDR3 has 15 amino acids. CDR3 nucleotides: TGTGCCAGCAGTTTAAGGGGCTTAAAGGAAGGCGAGCAGTACTTC. This gives the protein CASSLRGLKEGEQYF.

For this clonotype: Likely a read error: the CDR3 ends without its conserved phenylalanine or tryptophan. V gene TRBV20-1 combines with J gene TRBJ2-4; 8 bases map to TRBD1. This CDR3 comprises 13 residues. CDR1 and CDR2 from the germline V gene are DFQATT and SNEGSKA (reference sequence). With 5 bases clipped from V and 7 bases from J, the junction kept 7 bases outside the gene matches. CDR3 coding DNA: TGCAGTGCTGTGCTGACAGGGGAGAACATTCAGTACTCC. Translating gives CSAVLTGENIQYS.

This clonotype has more than one count but fewer than ten. J is TRBJ2-7 and V is TRBV29-1; 8 bases line up with TRBD1. This CDR3 spans 14 amino acids. The germline CDR1 and CDR2 sequences are SQVTM and ANQGSEA. The V and J ends lost 5 bases and 3 bases, in that order; junction bases with no gene match: 9. The CDR3 loop reads CSVLGQGHFYEQYF. The CDR3 DNA reads TGCAGCGTTTTAGGACAGGGACATTTCTACGAGCAGTACTTC.

V gene TRBV6-5 combines with J gene TRBJ2-7; D gene uncertain. Germline V gene sequence: CDR1 MNHEY, CDR2 SVGAGI. Trimming shortened V by 3 bases and J by 0 bases, and 9 bases separated the two germline ends. This CDR3 spans 14 amino acids. In DNA form, the CDR3 reads TGTGCCAGCAGTTATGGCCCAAACTCCTACGAGCAGTACTTC. This encodes CASSYGPNSYEQYF.

This rearrangement joins TRBV6-5 to TRBJ2-3; D is ambiguous. Germline lookup yields CDR1 MNHEY and CDR2 SVGAGI. V was shortened by 2 bases and J by 3 bases, with 6 bases between the two germline ends. The CDR3 loop spans 13 amino acids. CDR3 region: CASSYQQTDTQYF. CDR3 nucleotide sequence: TGTGCCAGCAGTTACCAGCAGACAGATACGCAGTATTTT.